The 18 T cell receptor beta chains in this list originate from one sample, sequenced in a study of memory CD4+ T cells and cytomegalovirus serostatus. TCRdb's table, derived via immunoSEQ multiplex PCR, lists solely in-frame clones and lacks some. Of under 50,000 clones detected, roughly four fifths appear once; the ten largest clones hold about 1.1%. Single viable CD3+CD4+CD8-CD45RO+ cells were sorted as the memory CD4+ T cells. The specimen sequenced was memory CD4+ T cells from blood. All receptors derive from an adult in good health and CMV-seropositive.

The chain joins TRBV19 to TRBJ2-7; D is possibly TRBD2 (7 bases). Trimming left V 6 bases short and J 0 bases short, with 21 bases between. CDR1 LNHDA and CDR2 SQIVND come from the germline V gene (reference sequence). CDR3 length: 17 residues. In DNA form, the CDR3 reads TGTGCCAGTAGCCCTTTTGGGGGGGCCCCCTCCTCCTACGAGCAGTACTTC. Translation: CASSPFGGAPSSYEQYF.

The rearrangement links TRBV4-2 to TRBJ1-4; 10 bases are shared with TRBD1. The CDR3 has 15 amino acids. Germline V gene lookup returns CDR1 LGHNA and CDR2 YNFKEQ. V dropped 0 bases and J dropped 7; count of bases not matched to a gene: 2. The CDR3 loop is CASSQDRDRGEKLFF. In nucleotides, the CDR3 is TGTGCCAGCAGCCAAGATCGGGACAGGGGTGAAAAACTGTTTTTT.

This clone was detected many times. This chain uses TRBV5-4 with TRBJ2-7; D tentatively reads TRBD1 or TRBD2 (5 bases each). V lost 0 bases, J lost 2 bases, and 6 bases lay in between. The CDR3 extends over 13 amino acids. The germline gives CDR1 SGHNT, CDR2 YYREEE (reference sequence). The CDR3 protein is CASSLAGPYEQYF. The CDR3 DNA reads as TGTGCCAGCAGCTTGGCGGGGCCCTACGAGCAGTACTTC.

This sequence joins TRBV29-1 and TRBJ1-2; D is perhaps TRBD1 (5 bases). The CDR3 is 12 amino acids. Deletions cut 7 bases from V and 7 bases from J, with 16 bases between. CDR1 and CDR2 from the germline V gene are SQVTM and ANQGSEA. The CDR3 DNA is TGCAGCGGTACTTGGGGACGGGCTGGCTACACCTTC. As protein: CSGTWGRAGYTF. The full variable domain, rest sourced from reference TRBV29-1 and TRBJ1-2, is SAVISQKPSRDICQRGTSLTIQCQVDSQVTMMFWYRQQPGQSLTLIATANQGSEATYESGFVIDKFPISRPNLTFSTLTVSNMSPEDSSIYLCSGTWGRAGYTFGSGTRLTVV.

The count of this clone is one. V and J are TRBV2 and TRBJ2-6; TRBD1 might be the D (6 bases). The CDR3 consists of 15 residues. Trimming left V 4 bases short and J 3 bases short, with 10 bases between. Germline loops: CDR1 SNHLY, CDR2 FYNNEI. The CDR3 here is CASSVEGVGANVLTF. The CDR3 coding sequence is TGTGCCAGCAGTGTAGAGGGGGTTGGGGCCAACGTCCTGACTTTC. Together with reference TRBV2 and TRBJ2-6, the CDR3 gives the full variable domain: EPEVTQTPSHQVTQMGQEVILRCVPISNHLYFYWYRQILGQKVEFLVSFYNNEISEKSEIFDDQFSVERPDGSNFTLKIRSTKLEDSAMYFCASSVEGVGANVLTFGAGSRLTVL.

The chain has TRBV10-3 and TRBJ2-1; 7 bases map to TRBD1. Germline lookup yields CDR1 ENHRY and CDR2 SYGVKD. V shed 4 bases, J shed 9 bases, and the junction held 9 bases outside the gene matches. CDR3 length: 14 residues. CDR3 DNA: TGTGCCATCAGTGCAGGGACAGCCGCTGGTGAGCAGTTCTTC. Its translation: CAISAGTAAGEQFF.

J is TRBJ2-2 and V is TRBV7-6; TRBD1 matches at 9 bases. After removal of 5 bases from V and 7 bases from J, the junction contained 11 bases not matched to a gene. CDR1 is SGHVS, CDR2 FNYEAQ, per germline. The CDR3 sequence is 16 residues long. CDR3 sequence reads: CASSHGRTGEVGELFF. As DNA, the CDR3 is TGTGCCAGCAGCCATGGGCGGACAGGGGAGGTCGGGGAGCTGTTTTTT. Based on the CDR3 plus reference TRBV7-6 and TRBJ2-2, the full variable domain is GAGVSQSPRYKVTKRGQDVALRCDPISGHVSLYWYRQALGQGPEFLTYFNYEAQQDKSGLPNDRFSAERPEGSISTLTIQRTEQRDSAMYRCASSHGRTGEVGELFFGEGSRLTVL.

This clone has just one count. The chain combines TRBV27 with TRBJ2-3; the match to TRBD2 covers 11 bases. The CDR3 runs to 16 residues. In germline, CDR1 is MNHEY, CDR2 SMNVEV (reference sequence). The trim removed 4 bases at V and 2 bases at J, leaving 5 bases unmatched. This chain's CDR3 is CASSSLTSGDTDTQYF. For the CDR3, the DNA is TGTGCCAGCAGTTCCTTGACTAGCGGGGACACAGATACGCAGTATTTT.

This clone showed up just a few times. The chain couples TRBV14 to TRBJ1-4, with unresolved D. The germline V gene has CDR1 SGHDN and CDR2 FVKESK. Deletions cut 4 bases from V and 5 bases from J, with 14 bases between. This CDR3 has 15 amino acids. CDR3 in DNA: TGTGCCAGCAGCCTCCTGACCGCTCCCAATGAAAAACTGTTTTTT. Encoded protein: CASSLLTAPNEKLFF.

The V call is TRBV11-2, the J call TRBJ2-7; 9 bases line up with TRBD2. This CDR3 has 15 residues. Germline V gene lookup returns CDR1 SGHAT and CDR2 FQNNGV. Germline trimming cut 1 base from V and 2 bases from J; bases unmatched to any gene: 3. CDR3 sequence (DNA): TGTGCCAGCAGCTTAGGACTAGCGGTTACCTACGAGCAGTACTTC. Its protein is CASSLGLAVTYEQYF.

This rearrangement joins TRBV9 to TRBJ2-3; no clear D gene. This CDR3 has 13 amino acids. Trimming shortened V by 2 bases and J by 6 bases, and 10 bases separated the two germline ends. CDR1 is SGDLS, CDR2 YYNGEE, per germline. The CDR3 sequence: CASSVSGVDTQYF. Here the CDR3 DNA reads TGTGCCAGCAGCGTTTCAGGAGTGGATACGCAGTATTTT.

The chain has TRBV7-2 and TRBJ1-3; D call uncertain. Trimming removed 1 base from V and 0 bases from J, with 16 bases in between. Germline V gene data show CDR1 as SGHTA and CDR2 as FQGNSA. The CDR3 is 18 amino acids. This CDR3 is CASSLVFFTRSSGNTIYF. CDR3 nucleotide sequence: TGTGCCAGCAGCTTAGTATTCTTTACCCGATCCTCTGGAAACACCATATATTTT.

This chain links TRBV2 with TRBJ1-6, with 9 positions matching TRBD1. The V segment lost 8 bases and the J segment 10 bases; nucleotides outside the gene matches: 12. CDR3 size: 15 residues. Germline-derived CDR1 and CDR2 are SNHLY and FYNNEI. CDR3 nucleotide sequence: TGTGCCAGCCGAAAGAGGACAGGGGTGGAATCACCCCTCCACTTT. It translates to CASRKRTGVESPLHF.

The chain couples TRBV7-6 to TRBJ1-1; D perhaps matches TRBD1 (6 bases). V lost 5 bases and J 5 bases, leaving 15 bases between the germline ends. Germline V gene sequence: CDR1 SGHVS, CDR2 FNYEAQ. The CDR3 runs to 14 residues. The CDR3 region is CASSPLRGWTEAFF. The CDR3 DNA is TGTGCCAGCAGCCCCCTTAGGGGGTGGACTGAAGCTTTCTTT.

The chain couples TRBV5-4 to TRBJ2-3; TRBD1 might be the D (5 bases). Germline-derived CDR1 and CDR2 are SGHNT and YYREEE (reference sequence). V dropped 1 base and J dropped 0 bases, with 12 bases sitting between them. The CDR3 is 16 amino acids. CDR3 bases: TGTGCCAGCAGCTTGTCACGCAGGGCTAGCACAGATACGCAGTATTTT. Protein product: CASSLSRRASTDTQYF.

V usage is TRBV7-6 and J usage is TRBJ2-3, with D tentatively TRBD1 (5 bases). Trimming stripped 2 bases from V and 3 bases from J, with 12 bases between. CDR1 and CDR2 (germline): SGHVS, FNYEAQ. The CDR3 runs to 15 residues. CDR3 region: CASSLLRGFTDTQYF. As DNA, the CDR3 is TGTGCCAGCAGCTTATTAAGGGGATTTACAGATACGCAGTATTTT. The variable domain in full, completed from reference TRBV7-6 and TRBJ2-3, reads GAGVSQSPRYKVTKRGQDVALRCDPISGHVSLYWYRQALGQGPEFLTYFNYEAQQDKSGLPNDRFSAERPEGSISTLTIQRTEQRDSAMYRCASSLLRGFTDTQYFGPGTRLTVL.

Only a few counts were recorded for this clone. The chain uses TRBV5-1 and TRBJ1-1; unclear D gene. Trimming pared 4 bases from V and 1 base from J, leaving 8 bases between. CDR1 SGHRS and CDR2 YFSETQ come from the germline V gene. This CDR3 region has 13 residues. The CDR3 DNA is TGCGCCAGCAGCATTACATCGAACACTGAAGCTTTCTTT. Its translation is CASSITSNTEAFF. The full variable domain, its missing parts supplied by reference TRBV5-1 and TRBJ1-1, is KAGVTQTPRYLIKTRGQQVTLSCSPISGHRSVSWYQQTPGQGLQFLFEYFSETQRNKGNFPGRFSGRQFSNSRSEMNVSTLELGDSALYLCASSITSNTEAFFGQGTRLTVV.

The J gene is TRBJ2-7, the V gene TRBV5-6; D is perhaps TRBD2 (6 bases). The CDR3 is made up of 13 amino acids. CDR1 is SGHDT and CDR2 is YYEEEE in the germline V gene. The V gene lost 6 bases and the J gene lost 6 bases, with 16 bases spanning the gap. The CDR3 spells CASTHGQGLEQYF. CDR3 nucleotides: TGTGCCAGCACCCACGGCCAGGGACTCGAGCAGTACTTC. Full variable domain (missing parts from reference TRBV5-6 and TRBJ2-7): DAGVTQSPTHLIKTRGQQVTLRCSPKSGHDTVSWYQQALGQGPQFIFQYYEEEERQRGNFPDRFSGHQFPNYSSELNVNALLLGDSALYLCASTHGQGLEQYFGPGTRLTVT.